A single sample gave rise to the 2 T cell receptor beta chains below, sequenced in a study of cytotoxic CD8 clonotypes in ibrutinib-treated CLL. Libraries were prepared by immunoSEQ multiplex PCR; TCRdb keeps only in-frame clonotypes and omits some of them. The sample consists of some 140,000 clones, 85% to 95% of them appearing once. The sample consisted of PBMCs, taken after 12 months of ibrutinib treatment. The receptors originated from a human donor with chronic lymphocytic leukemia.

Worth noting for this clone: This same CDR3 is encoded by further DNA sequences in the sample. V is TRBV2 and J is TRBJ2-7; D not certain. There are 12 residues in the CDR3. The V gene's germline CDR1 is SNHLY and CDR2 FYNNEI. Trimming stripped 3 bases from V and 3 bases from J, with 6 bases between. The CDR3 spells CASSEGSYEQYF. CDR3 DNA sequence: TGTGCCAGCAGTGAGGGCAGCTACGAGCAGTACTTC.

The chain couples TRBV27 to TRBJ1-5; D not resolved. In germline, CDR1 is MNHEY, CDR2 SMNVEV (reference sequence). Trimming removed 3 bases from V and 4 bases from J, with 7 bases in between. The CDR3 is 13 residues long. The CDR3 DNA sequence: TGTGCCAGCAGTTTTGGAGTGAATCAGCCCCAGCATTTT. Its protein product is CASSFGVNQPQHF.